This T cell receptor beta chain was retrieved from a study of beta chain features in type 1 diabetes. This CDR3 contains 10 residues. Germline assignment: CDR1 SGHTA and CDR2 FQGNSA. V lost 3 bases and J 5 bases, leaving 1 base between the germline ends. Sampling consisted of one heparinised blood draw per donor, averaging about 116 mL. Purity exceeding 98% was reached by all sorted populations. As every portion of the isolated RNA was reverse transcribed, the sequencing read expressed TCRB transcripts. Measured with immunoSEQ multiplex PCR; TCRdb has only the in-frame clones, and not every one. The sample shows 250,000 or so clones, over 65% of them seen only once.

This sequence joins TRBV7-2 and TRBJ2-5; the D is unclear. The sequenced material came from naive CD4+ T cells from blood. This clonotype was obtained from a man aged 30-40 years in good health. CDR3 DNA sequence: TGTGCCAGCAGCTTTGAGACCCAGTACTTC. Protein product: CASSFETQYF. Full variable domain (missing parts from reference TRBV7-2 and TRBJ2-5): GAGVSQSPSNKVTEKGKDVELRCDPISGHTALYWYRQSLGQGLEFLIYFQGNSAPDKSGLPSDRFSAERTGGSVSTLTIQRTQQEDSAVYLCASSFETQYFGPGTRLLVL.